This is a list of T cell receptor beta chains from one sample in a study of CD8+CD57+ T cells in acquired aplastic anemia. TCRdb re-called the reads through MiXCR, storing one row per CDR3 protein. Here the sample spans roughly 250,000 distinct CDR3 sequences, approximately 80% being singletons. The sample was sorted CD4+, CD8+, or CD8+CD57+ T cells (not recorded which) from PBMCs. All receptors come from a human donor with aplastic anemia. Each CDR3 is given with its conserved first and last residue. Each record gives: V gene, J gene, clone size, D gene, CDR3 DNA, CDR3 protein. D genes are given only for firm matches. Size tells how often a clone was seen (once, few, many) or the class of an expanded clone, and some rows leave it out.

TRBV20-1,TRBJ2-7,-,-,TGCAGTGGGGACTGGCCCTACGAGCAGTACTTC,CSGDWPYEQYF
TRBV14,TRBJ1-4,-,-,TGTGCCAGCAGGAGAGTTAAGGGAAAGGAAAAACTGTTTTTT,CASRRVKGKEKLFF
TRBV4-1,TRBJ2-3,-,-,TGTGCCAGCAGTGCCGTCACAGATACGCAGTATTTT,CASSAVTDTQYF
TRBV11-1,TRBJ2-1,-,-,TGTGCCAGCAGCCATACAGGGACTCAGCCCCAGCAGTTCTTC,CASSHTGTQPQQFF
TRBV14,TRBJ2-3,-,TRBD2,TGTGCCAGCAGCTTAGCGGGAGGCGATACCGGGGAGCATTTT,CASSLAGGDTGEHF
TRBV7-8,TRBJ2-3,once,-,TGTGCCAGCGGCGTCGGGGGAGGTCCTGCGCAGTATTTT,CASGVGGGPAQYF
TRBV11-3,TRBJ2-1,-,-,TGTGCCAGCAGCTTAGCGGGAAGCCGGGGGAGCGATGAGCAGTTCTTC,CASSLAGSRGSDEQFF
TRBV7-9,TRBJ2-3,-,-,TGTGCCAGCAGCTTACAAAGAAGCGCGGGGACCCATGAGTTT,CASSLQRSAGTHEF
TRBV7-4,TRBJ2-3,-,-,TGTGCCAGCAGCTTAGCAGGCGAGCACAATAAGGCGTTTTTT,CASSLAGEHNKAFF
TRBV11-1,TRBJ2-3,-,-,TGTGCCAGCCGCGCAGATACGCAGTATTTT,CASRADTQYF
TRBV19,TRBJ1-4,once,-,TGTGCCAGTACCTGGCAGGGGATGGGGTCGCACGAAAAACTGTTTTTT,CASTWQGMGSHEKLFF
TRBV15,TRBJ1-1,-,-,TGTGCCACCGCTCCGACCATGAACACTGAAGCTTTCTTT,CATAPTMNTEAFF
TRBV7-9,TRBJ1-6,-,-,TGTGCCAGCAGCTTTGAAAGAAGCGGGGGGAATTATCCCCTCCACTTT,CASSFERSGGNYPLHF
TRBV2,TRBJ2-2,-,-,TGTGCCAGCAGTGAAGTGAGCACCGGGGAGCTGTTTTTT,CASSEVSTGELFF
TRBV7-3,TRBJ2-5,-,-,TGTGCCACCAGCTTAGGCGGCGATCACGATACCCAGTACTTC,CATSLGGDHDTQYF
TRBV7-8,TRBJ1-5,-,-,TGTGCCAGCAGCTTAGCGGGCGGGACCGATACGCCGCATCATTTT,CASSLAGGTDTPHHF